The source of this TCR beta chain is a study of blood T cells in healthy people across ages. Across the whole study: Per two T cells, about one barcoded beta molecule was captured through template switching. Findings of the study overall: Those diversity estimates obtained from one million T cells were thought to be underestimates. Naive T cell percentage strongly correlated with TCR beta diversity.

Next came a second PCR, run for about 6 to 11 cycles, which used a sample-barcoded 5' primer along with a J-beta primer mix. TCRdb processed the 5' RACE reads anew with MiXCR; each CDR3 protein has one entry. The sample holds approximately 1,000,000 distinct CDR3 sequences, more than 30% seen once. With regard to this clonotype: Its antigen is unknown.

Trimming left V 5 bases short and J 6 bases short, with 22 bases between. This CDR3 contains 16 residues. Germline CDR1 is SEHNR and CDR2 is FQNEAQ (reference sequence). Total RNA, at least 5.5 micrograms per sample, was extracted from PBMCs. The specimen sequenced was blood. The chain joins TRBV7-9 to TRBJ1-1, with D tentatively TRBD1 (5 bases). This TCR was sampled from a man aged 18 to 30 in good health. The CDR3 DNA reads TGTGCCAGCAGCCCACCTGGCCTCAAGGAAGGGGCTGAAGCTTTCTTT. Translating it yields CASSPPGLKEGAEAFF.